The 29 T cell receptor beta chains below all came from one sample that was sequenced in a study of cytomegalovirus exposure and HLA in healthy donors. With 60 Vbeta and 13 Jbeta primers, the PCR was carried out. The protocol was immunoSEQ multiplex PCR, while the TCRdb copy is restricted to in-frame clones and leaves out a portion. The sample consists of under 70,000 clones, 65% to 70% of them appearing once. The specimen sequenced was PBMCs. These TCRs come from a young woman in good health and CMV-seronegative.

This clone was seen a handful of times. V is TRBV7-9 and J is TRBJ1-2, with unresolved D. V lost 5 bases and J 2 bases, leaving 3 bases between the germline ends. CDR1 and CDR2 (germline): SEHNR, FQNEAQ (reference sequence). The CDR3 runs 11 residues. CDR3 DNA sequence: TGTGCCAGCAGCCTGAACTATGGCTACACCTTC. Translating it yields CASSLNYGYTF.

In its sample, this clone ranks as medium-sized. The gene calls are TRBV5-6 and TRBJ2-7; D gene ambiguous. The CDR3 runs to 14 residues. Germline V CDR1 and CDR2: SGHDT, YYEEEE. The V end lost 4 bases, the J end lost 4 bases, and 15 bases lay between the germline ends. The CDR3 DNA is TGTGCCAGCAGCACCTTTTCCGGAGCTTACGAGCAGTACTTC. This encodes CASSTFSGAYEQYF.

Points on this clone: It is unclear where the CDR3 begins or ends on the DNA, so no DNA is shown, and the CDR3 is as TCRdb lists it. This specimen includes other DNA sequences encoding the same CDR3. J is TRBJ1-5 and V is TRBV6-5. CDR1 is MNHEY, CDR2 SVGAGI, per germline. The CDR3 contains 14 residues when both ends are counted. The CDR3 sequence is CASSSSRGNQPQHF.

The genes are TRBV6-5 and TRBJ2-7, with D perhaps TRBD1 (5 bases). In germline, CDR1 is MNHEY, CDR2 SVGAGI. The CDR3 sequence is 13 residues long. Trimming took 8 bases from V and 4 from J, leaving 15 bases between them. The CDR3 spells CASARESAYEQYF. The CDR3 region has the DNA TGTGCCAGCGCCAGGGAATCTGCTTACGAGCAGTACTTC.

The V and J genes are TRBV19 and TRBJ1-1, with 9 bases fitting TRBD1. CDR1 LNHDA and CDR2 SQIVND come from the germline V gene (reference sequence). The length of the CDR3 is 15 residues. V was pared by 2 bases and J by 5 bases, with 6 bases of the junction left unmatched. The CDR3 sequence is CASSIRTGALTEAFF. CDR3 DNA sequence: TGTGCCAGTAGTATAAGGACAGGGGCCCTGACTGAAGCTTTCTTT. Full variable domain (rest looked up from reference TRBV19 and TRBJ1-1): DGGITQSPKYLFRKEGQNVTLSCEQNLNHDAMYWYRQDPGQGLRLIYYSQIVNDFQKGDIAEGYSVSREKKESFPLTVTSAQKNPTAFYLCASSIRTGALTEAFFGQGTRLTVV.

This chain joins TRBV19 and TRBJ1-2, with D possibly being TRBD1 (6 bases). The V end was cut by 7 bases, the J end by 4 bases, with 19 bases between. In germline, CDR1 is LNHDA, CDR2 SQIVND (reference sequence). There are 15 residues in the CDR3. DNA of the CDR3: TGTGCCAGTATCCCGGGGGGGGGCTCCGGCTATGGCTACACCTTC. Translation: CASIPGGGSGYGYTF.

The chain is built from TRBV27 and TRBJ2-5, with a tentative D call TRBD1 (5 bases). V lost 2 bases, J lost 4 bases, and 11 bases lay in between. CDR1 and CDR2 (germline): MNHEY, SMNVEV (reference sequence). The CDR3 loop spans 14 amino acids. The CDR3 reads CASSLGQGRETQYF. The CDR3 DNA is TGTGCCAGCAGTTTAGGGCAGGGCCGAGAGACCCAGTACTTC.

The CDR3, as DNA: TGTGCCAGCAGCAAACAGGGGGTGAACTATGGCTACACCTTC. Encoded protein: CASSKQGVNYGYTF. The J gene is TRBJ1-2, the V gene TRBV27; 8 bases are shared with TRBD1. The J segment lost 2 bases and the V segment lost 6 bases, leaving 5 bases of the junction unmatched. Per germline, CDR1 MNHEY and CDR2 SMNVEV (reference sequence). The CDR3 extends over 14 amino acids.

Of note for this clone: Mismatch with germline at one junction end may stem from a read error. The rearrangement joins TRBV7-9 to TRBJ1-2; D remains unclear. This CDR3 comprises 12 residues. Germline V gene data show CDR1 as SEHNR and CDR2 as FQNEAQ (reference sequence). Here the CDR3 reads CSSSLGLVGYTF. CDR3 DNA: TGTTCCAGCAGCTTAGGTCTTGTCGGCTACACCTTC.

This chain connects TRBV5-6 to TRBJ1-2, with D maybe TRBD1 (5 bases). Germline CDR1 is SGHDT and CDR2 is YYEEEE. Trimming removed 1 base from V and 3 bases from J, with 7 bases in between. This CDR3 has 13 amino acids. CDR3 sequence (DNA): TGTGCCAGCAGCTTGCCAGGGCACTATGGCTACACCTTC. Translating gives CASSLPGHYGYTF.

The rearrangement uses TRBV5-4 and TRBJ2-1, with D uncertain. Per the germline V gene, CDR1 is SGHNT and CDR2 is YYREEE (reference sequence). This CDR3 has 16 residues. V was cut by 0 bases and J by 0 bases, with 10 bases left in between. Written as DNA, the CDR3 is TGTGCCAGCAGCTTGGATGGCCGAGGCTCCTACAATGAGCAGTTCTTC. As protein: CASSLDGRGSYNEQFF.

CDR3 DNA sequence: TGTGCCAGCAGCCCCGAGCTAGCAGGGGACAATGAGCAGTTCTTC. Residues: CASSPELAGDNEQFF. The rearrangement joins TRBV7-3 to TRBJ2-1; the D gene is possibly TRBD1 (6 bases). Trimming shortened V by 5 bases and J by 5 bases, and 16 bases separated the two germline ends. Germline CDR1 SGHTA, CDR2 FQGTGA. The CDR3 covers 15 residues.

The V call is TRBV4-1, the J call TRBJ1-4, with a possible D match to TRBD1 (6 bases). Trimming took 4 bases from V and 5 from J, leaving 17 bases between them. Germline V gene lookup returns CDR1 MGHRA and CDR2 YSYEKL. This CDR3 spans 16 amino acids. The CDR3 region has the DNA TGCGCCAGCAGCCGTTGGGCCAGGGGACTAAATGAAAAACTGTTTTTT. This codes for CASSRWARGLNEKLFF.

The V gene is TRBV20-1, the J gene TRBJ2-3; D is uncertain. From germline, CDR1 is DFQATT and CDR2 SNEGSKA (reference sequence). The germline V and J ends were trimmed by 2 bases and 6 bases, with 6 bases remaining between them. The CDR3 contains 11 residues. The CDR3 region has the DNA TGCAGTGCTAGAATGGCCGATACGCAGTATTTT. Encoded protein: CSARMADTQYF.

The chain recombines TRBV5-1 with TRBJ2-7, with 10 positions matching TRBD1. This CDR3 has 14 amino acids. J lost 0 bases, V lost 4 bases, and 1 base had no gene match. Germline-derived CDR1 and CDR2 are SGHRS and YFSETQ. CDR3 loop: CASSGQGDSYEQYF. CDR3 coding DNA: TGCGCCAGCAGCGGACAGGGGGACTCCTACGAGCAGTACTTC.

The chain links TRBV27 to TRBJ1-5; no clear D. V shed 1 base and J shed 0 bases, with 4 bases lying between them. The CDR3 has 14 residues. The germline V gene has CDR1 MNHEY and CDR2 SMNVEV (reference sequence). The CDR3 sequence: CASSLYNSNQPQHF. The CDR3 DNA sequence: TGTGCCAGCAGTTTATATAATAGCAATCAGCCCCAGCATTTT.

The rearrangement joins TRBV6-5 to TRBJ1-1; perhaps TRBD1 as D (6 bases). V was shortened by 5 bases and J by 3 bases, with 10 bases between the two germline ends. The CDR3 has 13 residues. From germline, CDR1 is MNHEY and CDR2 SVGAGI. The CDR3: CASSATGYTEAFF. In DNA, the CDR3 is TGTGCCAGCAGTGCGACAGGTTACACTGAAGCTTTCTTT.

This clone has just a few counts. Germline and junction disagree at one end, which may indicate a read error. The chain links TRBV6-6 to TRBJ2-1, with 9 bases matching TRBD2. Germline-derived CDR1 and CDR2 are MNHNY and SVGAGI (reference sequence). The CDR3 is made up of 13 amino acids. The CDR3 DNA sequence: TGTGCCAGCAGCGATAGGCTAGCGGGGAAGGGACTCTTC. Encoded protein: CASSDRLAGKGLF.

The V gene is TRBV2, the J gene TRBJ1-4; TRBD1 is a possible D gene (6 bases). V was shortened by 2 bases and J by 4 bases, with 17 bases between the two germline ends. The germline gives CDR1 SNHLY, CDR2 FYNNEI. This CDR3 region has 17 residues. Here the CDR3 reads CASSEQGRGASNEKLFF. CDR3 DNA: TGTGCCAGCAGTGAACAGGGTCGGGGGGCGAGTAATGAAAAACTGTTTTTT.

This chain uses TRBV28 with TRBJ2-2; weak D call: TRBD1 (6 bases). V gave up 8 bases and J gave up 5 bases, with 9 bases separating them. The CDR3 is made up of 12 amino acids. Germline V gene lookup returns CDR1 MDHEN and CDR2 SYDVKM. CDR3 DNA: TGTGCCAGCCAAACAGGGACCGGGGAGCTGTTTTTT. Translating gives CASQTGTGELFF.

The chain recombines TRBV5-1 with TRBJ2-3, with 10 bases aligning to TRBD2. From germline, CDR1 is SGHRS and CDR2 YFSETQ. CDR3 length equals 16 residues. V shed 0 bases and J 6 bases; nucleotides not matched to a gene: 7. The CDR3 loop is CASSLVAGGLRDTQYF. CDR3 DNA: TGCGCCAGCAGCTTGGTAGCGGGGGGCCTCAGGGATACGCAGTATTTT.

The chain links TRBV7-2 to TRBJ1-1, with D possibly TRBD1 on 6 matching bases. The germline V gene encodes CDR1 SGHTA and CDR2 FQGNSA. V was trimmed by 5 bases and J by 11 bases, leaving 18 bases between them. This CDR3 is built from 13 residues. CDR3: CASSPQTGVNAFF. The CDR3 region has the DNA TGTGCCAGCAGCCCCCAGACAGGTGTAAACGCTTTCTTT. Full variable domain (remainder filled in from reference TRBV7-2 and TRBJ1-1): GAGVSQSPSNKVTEKGKDVELRCDPISGHTALYWYRQSLGQGLEFLIYFQGNSAPDKSGLPSDRFSAERTGGSVSTLTIQRTQQEDSAVYLCASSPQTGVNAFFGQGTRLTVV.

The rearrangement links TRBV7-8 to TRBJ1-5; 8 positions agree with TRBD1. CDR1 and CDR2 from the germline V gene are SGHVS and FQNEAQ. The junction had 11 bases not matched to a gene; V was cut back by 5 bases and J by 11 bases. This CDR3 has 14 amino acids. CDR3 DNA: TGTGCCAGCAGCACGGACAGGGAGCCATCAGCCCAGCATTTT. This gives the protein CASSTDREPSAQHF.

As DNA, the CDR3 is TGCGCCAGCAGCCGTGGACAGGGGACATCCTATGGCTACACCTTC. It encodes CASSRGQGTSYGYTF. The genes are TRBV5-1 and TRBJ1-2; 9 positions match TRBD1. Germline assignment: CDR1 SGHRS and CDR2 YFSETQ. The CDR3 covers 15 residues. Trimming at V came to 4 bases and at J to 4 bases, leaving 8 bases not matched to a gene.

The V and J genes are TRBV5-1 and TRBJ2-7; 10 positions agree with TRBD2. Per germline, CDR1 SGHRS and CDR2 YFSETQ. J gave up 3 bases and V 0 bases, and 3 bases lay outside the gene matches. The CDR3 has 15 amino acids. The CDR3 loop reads CASSLDSGGNYEQYF. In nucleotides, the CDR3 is TGCGCCAGCAGCTTGGATAGCGGGGGGAACTACGAGCAGTACTTC.

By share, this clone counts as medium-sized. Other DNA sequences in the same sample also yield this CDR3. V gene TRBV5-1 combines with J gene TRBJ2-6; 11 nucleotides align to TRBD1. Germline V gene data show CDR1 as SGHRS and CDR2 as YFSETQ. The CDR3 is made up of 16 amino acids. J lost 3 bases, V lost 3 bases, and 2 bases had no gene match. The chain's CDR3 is CASSWTGGGGANVLTF. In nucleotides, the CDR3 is TGCGCCAGCAGCTGGACAGGGGGCGGTGGGGCCAACGTCCTGACTTTC. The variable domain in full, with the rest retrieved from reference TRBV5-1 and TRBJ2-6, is KAGVTQTPRYLIKTRGQQVTLSCSPISGHRSVSWYQQTPGQGLQFLFEYFSETQRNKGNFPGRFSGRQFSNSRSEMNVSTLELGDSALYLCASSWTGGGGANVLTFGAGSRLTVL.

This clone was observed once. The CDR3 nucleotides are TGTGCCAGCAGTTACGAGGACAGTTATAATTCACCCCTCCACTTT. Amino acids: CASSYEDSYNSPLHF. This chain connects TRBV6-6 to TRBJ1-6; TRBD1 might be the D (6 bases). V lost 2 bases and J lost 4, with 9 bases in between. This CDR3 is built from 15 residues. CDR1 is MNHNY, CDR2 SVGAGI, per germline (reference sequence).

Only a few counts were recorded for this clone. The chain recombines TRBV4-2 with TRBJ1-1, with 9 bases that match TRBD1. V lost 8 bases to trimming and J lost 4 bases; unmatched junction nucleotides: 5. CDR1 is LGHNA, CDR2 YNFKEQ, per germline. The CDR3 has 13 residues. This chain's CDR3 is CASGPGQGTEAFF. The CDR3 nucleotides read TGTGCCAGCGGACCGGGACAGGGCACTGAAGCTTTCTTT.

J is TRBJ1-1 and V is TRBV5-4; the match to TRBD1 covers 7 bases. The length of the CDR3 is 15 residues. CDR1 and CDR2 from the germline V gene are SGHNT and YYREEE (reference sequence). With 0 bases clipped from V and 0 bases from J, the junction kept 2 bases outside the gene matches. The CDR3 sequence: CASSLGDRLNTEAFF. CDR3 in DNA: TGTGCCAGCAGCTTGGGGGACAGACTGAACACTGAAGCTTTCTTT.